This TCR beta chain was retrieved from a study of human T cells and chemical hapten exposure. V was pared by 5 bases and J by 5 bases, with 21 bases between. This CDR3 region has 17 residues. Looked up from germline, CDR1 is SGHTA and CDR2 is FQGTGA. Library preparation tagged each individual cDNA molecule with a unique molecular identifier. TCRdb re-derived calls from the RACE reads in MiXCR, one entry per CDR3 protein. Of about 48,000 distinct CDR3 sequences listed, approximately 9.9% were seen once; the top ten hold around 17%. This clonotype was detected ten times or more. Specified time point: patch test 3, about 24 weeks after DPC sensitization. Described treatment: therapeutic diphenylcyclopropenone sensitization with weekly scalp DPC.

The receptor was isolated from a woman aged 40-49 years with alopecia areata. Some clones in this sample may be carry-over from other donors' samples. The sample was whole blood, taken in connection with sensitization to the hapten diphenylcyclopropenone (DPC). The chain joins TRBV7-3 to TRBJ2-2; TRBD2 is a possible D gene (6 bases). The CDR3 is CASSPRPSGDLTGELFF. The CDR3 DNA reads TGTGCCAGCAGCCCCCGCCCCTCGGGGGATCTAACCGGGGAGCTGTTTTTT.